The rows below give T cell receptor beta chains drawn from one sample of a study of blood T cell repertoires in COVID-19. The table came from immunoSEQ multiplex PCR; TCRdb's copy has only in-frame clones and leaves some out. The sample holds around 270,000 clones, approximately 86% seen once. The sample taken for sequencing was peripheral blood. These receptors originate from a man aged 25-45 years with active or convalescent COVID-19. CDR3s include the opening cysteine and the closing phenylalanine or tryptophan. A D gene is named only where the DNA matches it firmly. Expanded clones are given a class, and other clones once, few, many or no size at all.

j_call d_call clone_size v_call cdr3_aa cdr3_nt
TRBJ1-2 TRBD1 few TRBV19 CASSISGTAKGYTF TGTGCCAGTAGTATTTCTGGGACAGCGAAGGGCTACACCTTC
TRBJ1-5 NA NA TRBV19 CASSIVRVAQPQHF TGTGCCAGTAGTATAGTCAGGGTTGCTCAGCCCCAGCATTTT
TRBJ2-7 NA NA TRBV18 CASSPQKGLPGSEQYF TGTGCCAGCTCACCACAGAAGGGACTGCCGGGGAGCGAGCAGTACTTC
TRBJ1-2 NA NA TRBV27 CASSLWVGGGYTF TGTGCCAGCAGTTTATGGGTAGGGGGTGGCTACACCTTC
TRBJ1-2 TRBD1 NA TRBV19 CATNSEGAAGYTF TGTGCCACAAACAGCGAGGGGGCGGCTGGCTACACCTTC
TRBJ1-2 TRBD1 NA TRBV19 CASSRTGTGSYGYTF TGTGCCAGTAGTAGAACCGGGACAGGGTCCTATGGCTACACCTTC
TRBJ1-1 NA NA TRBV15 CATSRSLATEAFF TGTGCCACCAGCAGATCTTTGGCCACTGAAGCTTTCTTT
TRBJ1-5 NA NA TRBV18 CASSPMFRSGEQPQHF TGTGCCAGCTCACCAATGTTTCGATCAGGGGAACAGCCCCAGCATTTT
TRBJ2-4 TRBD2 NA TRBV3-1/TRBV3-2 CASSQDVGGNIQYF TGTGCCAGCAGCCAAGATGTGGGGGGGAACATTCAGTACTTC
TRBJ1-1 TRBD1 few TRBV29-1 CSVEVYPLGQAVTEAFF TGCAGCGTTGAAGTATATCCCCTGGGACAGGCGGTCACTGAAGCTTTCTTT
TRBJ2-5 TRBD2 once TRBV5-1 CASRRGLAGGEETQYF TGCGCCAGCAGACGCGGACTAGCGGGGGGGGAAGAGACCCAGTACTTC
TRBJ2-3 NA NA TRBV14 CASSQVPADTQYF TGTGCCAGCAGCCAAGTTCCTGCAGATACGCAGTATTTT
TRBJ2-6 NA NA TRBV27 CASSPPPGADPSGANVLTF TGTGCCAGCAGTCCCCCTCCCGGAGCGGATCCCTCTGGGGCCAACGTCCTGACTTTC
TRBJ2-2 NA NA TRBV5-4 CASSKTDGELFF TGTGCCAGCAGCAAAACAGACGGGGAGCTGTTTTTT
TRBJ2-7 NA NA TRBV7-9 CASSLADTFVREQYF TGTGCCAGCAGCTTAGCGGACACCTTCGTTCGGGAGCAGTACTTC
TRBJ2-1 TRBD2 NA TRBV6-4 CASSDSKREGYNEQFF TGTGCCAGCAGTGACTCTAAGAGGGAGGGCTACAATGAGCAGTTCTTC
TRBJ1-2 NA NA TRBV5-6 CASSSAGYGYTF TGTGCCAGCAGCTCCGCCGGGTATGGCTACACCTTC
TRBJ1-1 NA NA TRBV5-4 CASSDGLNTEAFF TGTGCCAGCAGCGATGGACTCAACACTGAAGCTTTCTTT
TRBJ2-1 NA once TRBV9 CASSVVAGHNEQFF TGTGCCAGCAGCGTAGTGGCGGGGCACAATGAGCAGTTCTTC
TRBJ1-5 TRBD1 once TRBV6-2/TRBV6-3 CASSYSQGDQPQHF TGTGCCAGCAGTTACAGTCAGGGGGATCAGCCCCAGCATTTT
TRBJ1-2 NA NA TRBV29-1 CSATQGGGFDGYTF TGCAGCGCTACCCAGGGAGGGGGGTTCGATGGCTACACCTTC
TRBJ2-7 NA NA TRBV10-3 CAIGGVLSEQYF TGTGCCATCGGCGGGGTTTTGTCCGAGCAGTACTTC
TRBJ1-1 TRBD1 NA TRBV29-1 CSVASGGKNTEAFF TGCAGCGTAGCGTCAGGGGGGAAGAACACTGAAGCTTTCTTT
TRBJ1-6 NA NA TRBV5-1 CASSEGGLDNSPLHF TGCGCCAGCAGCGAGGGTGGTTTAGATAATTCACCCCTCCACTTT
TRBJ2-1 TRBD2 NA TRBV6-2/TRBV6-3 CASSKGLAVYNEQFF TGTGCCAGCAGCAAAGGACTAGCGGTCTACAATGAGCAGTTCTTC
TRBJ1-4 TRBD1 NA TRBV11-2 CASSLEAGTGFEKLFF TGTGCCAGCAGCTTAGAGGCCGGGACAGGGTTCGAAAAACTGTTTTTT
TRBJ2-3 TRBD2 NA TRBV11-2 CATSGGETDTQYF TGTGCCACCTCGGGGGGGGAGACAGATACGCAGTATTTT
TRBJ2-7 NA NA TRBV9 CASSVGGGGAYEQYF TGTGCCAGCAGCGTAGGAGGGGGGGGTGCCTACGAGCAGTACTTC
TRBJ1-5 TRBD1 NA TRBV27 CASRLQGGDNQPQHF TGTGCCAGCAGGTTACAGGGGGGCGACAATCAGCCCCAGCATTTT
TRBJ2-3 TRBD2 NA TRBV4-2 CASSQDPGLAGGPGDTQYF TGTGCCAGCAGCCAAGATCCCGGACTAGCGGGGGGGCCGGGCGATACGCAGTATTTT
TRBJ1-5 NA NA TRBV19 CASTKDRYYNQPQHF TGTGCCAGTACTAAGGACAGATACTACAATCAGCCCCAGCATTTT
TRBJ1-6 NA NA TRBV7-9 CASSRSTGLNSPLHF TGTGCCAGCAGCCGGTCGACAGGCCTTAATTCACCCCTCCACTTT
TRBJ2-7 NA NA TRBV24-1 CATRKEANGVYEQYF TGTGCCACCAGGAAAGAGGCGAACGGGGTCTACGAGCAGTACTTC
TRBJ1-3 TRBD1 NA TRBV15 CATSRGSGGENTIYF TGTGCCACCAGCAGAGGTTCAGGGGGAGAAAACACCATATATTTT
TRBJ1-2 NA NA TRBV18 CASSPGAGDGYTF TGTGCCAGCTCACCTGGGGCGGGGGACGGCTACACCTTC
TRBJ1-6 NA NA TRBV6-5 CASTQLSANSPLHF TGTGCCAGCACCCAACTGAGCGCTAATTCACCCCTCCACTTT
TRBJ2-7 TRBD2 NA TRBV5-5 CASRPGGGHPEQYF TGTGCCAGCAGACCGGGGGGAGGACACCCCGAGCAGTACTTC
TRBJ1-1 TRBD1 few TRBV10-2 CASVRDRAFF TGCGCCAGCGTAAGGGACAGAGCTTTCTTT
TRBJ1-3 NA NA TRBV18 CASSPRERGASGNTIYF TGTGCCAGCTCACCTAGGGAGCGGGGCGCCTCTGGAAACACCATATATTTT
TRBJ2-7 NA NA TRBV4-2 CASSQDPGLMSYEQYF TGTGCCAGCAGCCAAGATCCCGGACTCATGTCCTACGAGCAGTACTTC
TRBJ1-1 NA NA TRBV13 CASSLGQVTEAFF TGTGCCAGCAGCTTGGGTCAGGTAACTGAAGCTTTCTTT
TRBJ2-3 TRBD2 NA TRBV6-5 CASSWTSGTTDTQYF TGTGCCAGCAGTTGGACTAGCGGGACCACAGATACGCAGTATTTT
TRBJ1-3 NA NA TRBV9 CASSPEPRTDSSGNTIYF TGTGCCAGCAGCCCGGAACCTCGGACGGACAGCTCTGGAAACACCATATATTTT
TRBJ2-2 NA once TRBV7-7 CASSPGGPGRTGELFF TGTGCCAGCAGCCCGGGGGGCCCAGGGCGGACCGGGGAGCTGTTTTTT